This T cell receptor beta chain was captured by sequencing in a study of a mutant IDH1 vaccine in newly diagnosed glioma. Libraries were prepared by immunoSEQ multiplex PCR; TCRdb keeps only in-frame clonotypes and omits some of them. The sample shows about 88,000 clones, over 75% of them seen only once. The CDR3 is made up of 16 amino acids. Trimming removed 3 bases from V and 5 bases from J, with 17 bases in between. Germline V gene data show CDR1 as SGHRS and CDR2 as YFSETQ. A single count supports this clone. This sample's time point: baseline, week 1 (first vaccination visit). Specified treatment: pre-vaccination baseline after standard-of-care therapy.

V and J are TRBV5-1 and TRBJ2-2; D possibly corresponds to TRBD1 (5 bases). The clonotype originates from a man aged 35 to 55 with glioma. Some clones in this sample may be carry-over from other donors' samples. The sequences come from PBMCs, collected from a glioma patient treated with radiotherapy, temozolomide or both. CDR3 amino acids: CASSSTGHSQTGELFF. In nucleotides, the CDR3 is TGCGCCAGCAGCTCTACAGGCCATAGTCAGACCGGGGAGCTGTTTTTT.